This is a list of T cell receptor beta chains from one sample in a study of shared clonotypes between healthy human individuals. The protocol was immunoSEQ multiplex PCR, while the TCRdb copy is restricted to in-frame clones and leaves out a portion. The sample records some 700,000 clones, around 91% being singletons. Specimen: memory CD8+ T cells from PBMCs. The receptor set was obtained from a man aged 18 to 29 in good health. Some clones in this sample may be carry-over from other donors' samples. CDR3s include the opening cysteine and the closing phenylalanine or tryptophan. Each record gives: V gene, D gene, clone size, J gene, CDR3 DNA, CDR3 protein. A D gene is named only where the DNA matches it firmly. A row's size may be missing; if present it is once, few, many or a size class.

V: TRBV6-5; D: TRBD1; size: .; J: TRBJ2-3; DNA: TGTGCCAGCAGTTACTATCAGGGGGCAGATACGCAGTATTTT; CDR3: CASSYYQGADTQYF
V: TRBV19; D: .; size: .; J: TRBJ2-3; DNA: TGTGCCAGTAGTATAGTTGGCAGGCGAAGCACAGATACGCAGTATTTT; CDR3: CASSIVGRRSTDTQYF
V: TRBV7-8; D: TRBD2; size: .; J: TRBJ2-7; DNA: TGTGCCAGCGTCACTTCGGGACTACAATCCTCCTACGAGCAGTACTTC; CDR3: CASVTSGLQSSYEQYF
V: TRBV6-5; D: .; size: .; J: TRBJ2-6; DNA: TGTGCCAGCAGTTACGTCGGGGGGCTTGGGGCCAACGTCCTGACTTTC; CDR3: CASSYVGGLGANVLTF
V: TRBV6-6; D: TRBD1; size: .; J: TRBJ1-2; DNA: TGTGCCAGCAGCCCTGACAGGGTGGGAGCTAACTATGGCTACACCTTC; CDR3: CASSPDRVGANYGYTF
V: TRBV7-6; D: .; size: .; J: TRBJ1-2; DNA: TGTGCCAGCAGCCCTCGGTGGGGGGAGAGCTATGGCTACACCTTC; CDR3: CASSPRWGESYGYTF
V: TRBV13; D: .; size: .; J: TRBJ2-7; DNA: TGTGCCAGCAGCTTAGACATTTTAGGACGGCCCTCCGAGCAGTACTTC; CDR3: CASSLDILGRPSEQYF
V: TRBV19; D: .; size: .; J: TRBJ1-5; DNA: TGTGCCACCAATTCCGGGAGCAATCAGCCCCAGCATTTT; CDR3: CATNSGSNQPQHF
V: TRBV7-6; D: .; size: .; J: TRBJ2-7; DNA: TGTGCCAGCAGCCCCTCTAGCGCCGTATACGAGCAGTACTTC; CDR3: CASSPSSAVYEQYF
V: TRBV15; D: TRBD1; size: .; J: TRBJ1-3; DNA: TGTGCCACCAGCAGAGGTAGACAGGGCGCTGGAAACACCATATATTTT; CDR3: CATSRGRQGAGNTIYF
V: TRBV13; D: .; size: .; J: TRBJ2-1; DNA: TGTGCCAGCAGCTTAAAGTTCACTAACAATGAGCAGTTCTTC; CDR3: CASSLKFTNNEQFF
V: TRBV7-9; D: .; size: .; J: TRBJ1-4; DNA: TGTGCCAGCAGCTTATATTCTGAGTGGGAGGGACTAGGTGAAAAACTGTTTTTT; CDR3: CASSLYSEWEGLGEKLFF
V: TRBV5-1; D: .; size: .; J: TRBJ2-7; DNA: TGCGCCAGCAGCTTGTCTAGCAATCCCTCCTACGAGCAGTACTTC; CDR3: CASSLSSNPSYEQYF
V: TRBV10-3; D: .; size: few; J: TRBJ1-1; DNA: TGTGCCGCTCAACAGGGACCGAACACTGAAGCTTTCTTT; CDR3: CAAQQGPNTEAFF
V: TRBV28; D: .; size: .; J: TRBJ2-3; DNA: TGTGCCAGCAGTGTCCTTACCACAGATACGCAGTATTTT; CDR3: CASSVLTTDTQYF
V: TRBV19; D: .; size: .; J: TRBJ1-1; DNA: TGTGCCAGTAGTCTGGGGGGCCGGGGGAACACTGAAGCTTTCTTT; CDR3: CASSLGGRGNTEAFF
V: TRBV25-1; D: .; size: .; J: TRBJ2-7; DNA: TGTGCCAGCAGTGGCGAAGGGCAGGGTATTATTTCCTACGAGCAGTACTTC; CDR3: CASSGEGQGIISYEQYF
V: TRBV9; D: .; size: .; J: TRBJ2-7; DNA: TGTGCCAGCAGCGTAGACTCTAAATCCTACGAGCAGTACTTC; CDR3: CASSVDSKSYEQYF
V: TRBV5-6; D: .; size: .; J: TRBJ1-5; DNA: TGTGCCAGCCAGGTGGGGGATAGCAATCAGCCCCAGCATTTT; CDR3: CASQVGDSNQPQHF
V: TRBV9; D: .; size: .; J: TRBJ1-5; DNA: TGTGCCAGCAGCGTAGCAGGGGACAGCAATCAGCCCCAGCATTTT; CDR3: CASSVAGDSNQPQHF
V: TRBV9; D: .; size: .; J: TRBJ2-1; DNA: TGTGCCAGCAGCGGGGGTGACCCGAGCTCCTACAATGAGCAGTTCTTC; CDR3: CASSGGDPSSYNEQFF
V: TRBV5-1; D: TRBD2; size: .; J: TRBJ2-7; DNA: TGCGCCAGCAGCATAAGACTAGCGGCGGGAACCGAGCAGTACTTC; CDR3: CASSIRLAAGTEQYF
V: TRBV25-1; D: TRBD1; size: .; J: TRBJ2-1; DNA: TGTGCCAGCAGTGATGGTCCAGGGGGCGAGGGGAATGAGCAGTTCTTC; CDR3: CASSDGPGGEGNEQFF
V: TRBV2; D: TRBD1; size: .; J: TRBJ2-2; DNA: TGTGCCAGCAGTGCTTATAGGGGGCCGAACACCGGGGAGCTGTTTTTT; CDR3: CASSAYRGPNTGELFF
V: TRBV5-6; D: TRBD1; size: once; J: TRBJ1-5; DNA: TGTAGGGGGACAGGGGATTCCGGGCCCCAGCATTTT; CDR3: CRGTGDSGPQHF
V: TRBV19; D: .; size: .; J: TRBJ1-5; DNA: TGTGCCAGTAGTTACTGGGGTGGCAATCAGCCCCAGCATTTT; CDR3: CASSYWGGNQPQHF
V: TRBV27; D: .; size: .; J: TRBJ2-1; DNA: TGTGCCAGCAGTTTTGTAAATGAGCAGTTCTTC; CDR3: CASSFVNEQFF
V: TRBV11-2; D: TRBD2; size: once; J: TRBJ2-4; DNA: TGTGCCAGCAGCTACGGGACTAGCGGGAGGGAGGGAAACATTCAGTACTTC; CDR3: CASSYGTSGREGNIQYF
V: TRBV7-9; D: .; size: .; J: TRBJ2-1; DNA: TGTGCCAGCAGCTTTAGCGGACCCTACAATGAGCAGTTCTTC; CDR3: CASSFSGPYNEQFF
V: TRBV9; D: .; size: .; J: TRBJ2-2; DNA: TGTGCCAGCATTAAGGAAGAGCTGTTTTTT; CDR3: CASIKEELFF
V: TRBV4-2; D: TRBD2; size: .; J: TRBJ2-1; DNA: TGTGCCAGCAGCCAAGATCTGGCGACTAGCGAGGACAATGAGCAGTTCTTC; CDR3: CASSQDLATSEDNEQFF
V: TRBV5-8; D: TRBD2; size: .; J: TRBJ2-3; DNA: TGTGCCAGCAGCTTGGCTAGCGGGAGCTCAGATACGCAGTATTTT; CDR3: CASSLASGSSDTQYF
V: TRBV27; D: .; size: .; J: TRBJ2-7; DNA: TGTGCCAGCAGTTTAGTATTCGAGCAGTACTTC; CDR3: CASSLVFEQYF
V: TRBV23-1; D: .; size: .; J: TRBJ1-3; DNA: TGCGCCAGCAGAGGGACGGAGAGCTTCTCTGGAAACACCATATATTTT; CDR3: CASRGTESFSGNTIYF
V: TRBV7-8; D: TRBD2; size: .; J: TRBJ2-5; DNA: TGTGCCAGCAGCTTTAGTCTAGCGGAAGAGACCCAGTACTTC; CDR3: CASSFSLAEETQYF